One and the same sample provided the 7 T cell receptor beta chains below, sequenced in a study of T cells in Graves' hyperthyroidism and ophthalmopathy. TCR beta CDR3 sequences were amplified from RNA transcripts. Initially, a first-round RT-PCR of the TCR CDR3 employed the HTBI primer set. TCRdb fed the multiplex PCR reads into MiXCR, producing one record per CDR3 protein. The data contain about 500,000 distinct CDR3 sequences, about 46% of them singletons. Sequenced sample: peripheral blood or thyroid tissue (not recorded which). The receptors were gathered from an adult woman with Graves' disease, either hyperthyroidism or ophthalmopathy (not recorded which).

The chain carries TRBV5-5 and TRBJ1-6; 9 bases are a match to TRBD1. CDR3 length equals 16 residues. From germline, CDR1 is SGHKS and CDR2 YYEKEE (reference sequence). With 0 bases clipped from V and 7 bases from J, the junction kept 5 bases outside the gene matches. DNA of the CDR3: TGTGCCAGCAGCTTGGTCTGGGACAGGGAAAATTCACCCCTCCACTTT. It codes for CASSLVWDRENSPLHF.

This clonotype was detected a few times. A much larger clone sits a single nucleotide away, making a read error possible. The chain links TRBV11-2 to TRBJ2-7; TRBD1 matches at 7 bases. The CDR3 is 13 amino acids. Germline V CDR1 and CDR2: SGHAT, FQNNGV. The CDR3 coding sequence is TGTGCTAGCTCAGAAGACAGGGACTACGAGCAGTACTTC. It yields the protein CASSEDRDYEQYF.

This rearrangement joins TRBV7-2 to TRBJ1-5; D may be TRBD1 (6 bases). Germline CDR1 is SGHTA and CDR2 is FQGNSA. This CDR3 comprises 13 residues. Trimming pared 4 bases from V and 5 bases from J, leaving 9 bases between. For the CDR3, the DNA is TGTGCCAGCAGCTATCAGGGGCATCAGCCCCAGCATTTT. This encodes CASSYQGHQPQHF.

The chain couples TRBV2 to TRBJ1-2, with TRBD1 matching 11 bases. J was trimmed by 5 bases and V by 0 bases; bases with no gene match: 2. This CDR3 contains 15 residues. The germline CDR1 and CDR2 sequences are SNHLY and FYNNEI. DNA for the CDR3: TGTGCCAGCAGTGAAGCAGGGACAGGGGGATATGGCTACACCTTC. This translates into CASSEAGTGGYGYTF.

Details on this clonotype: Likely a read error: the CDR3 ends without its conserved phenylalanine or tryptophan. It is unclear where the CDR3 begins or ends on the DNA, so no DNA is shown, and the CDR3 is as TCRdb lists it. The V call is TRBV7-9, the J call TRBJ1-4. The germline V gene encodes CDR1 SEHNR and CDR2 FQNEAQ (reference sequence). The CDR3 adds up to 10 amino acids, both ends counted. The CDR3 here is CASSFRGGLH.

The chain links TRBV29-1 to TRBJ2-7; D call uncertain. Germline CDR1 SQVTM, CDR2 ANQGSEA. V lost 0 bases and J 12 bases, leaving 9 bases between the germline ends. The CDR3 consists of 10 residues. The CDR3 here is CSVEDTRRYF. CDR3 sequence (DNA): TGCAGCGTTGAAGATACAAGGCGGTACTTC.

V usage is TRBV2 and J usage is TRBJ2-7; 9 bases line up with TRBD2. V trimming: 1 base; J trimming: 5 bases; junction bases outside the gene matches: 3. The length of the CDR3 is 14 residues. Germline values: CDR1 SNHLY, CDR2 FYNNEI. The CDR3 DNA sequence: TGTGCCAGCAGTGAAGGGGGACTAGCCGACGAGCAGTACTTC. It encodes CASSEGGLADEQYF.